The 19 T cell receptor beta chains below come from one sample, sequenced in a study of blood T cell repertoires in COVID-19. Produced via immunoSEQ multiplex PCR; TCRdb's table is partial and in-frame only. This table holds 75,000 to 80,000 clones, under 95% found once. The sequenced sample was peripheral blood. These receptors originate from a human donor in a cohort sampled during active COVID-19.

The rearrangement links TRBV18 to TRBJ2-5; 8 nucleotides line up with TRBD2. Trimming at V came to 1 base and at J to 0 bases, leaving 7 bases not matched to a gene. This CDR3 region has 17 residues. The germline gives CDR1 KGHSH, CDR2 LQKENI. CDR3 sequence: CASSPRLGGDYQETQYF. CDR3 DNA sequence: TGTGCCAGCTCACCACGGCTCGGGGGGGATTACCAAGAGACCCAGTACTTC.

The J gene is TRBJ1-2, the V gene TRBV2, with 10 bases matching TRBD1. V shed 5 bases and J 4 bases; nucleotides not matched to a gene: 7. The CDR3 runs to 15 residues. The germline CDR1 and CDR2 sequences are SNHLY and FYNNEI. CDR3 sequence reads: CASSSPGQGGYGYTF. In DNA, the CDR3 is TGTGCCAGCAGTTCTCCCGGACAGGGGGGCTATGGCTACACCTTC. The full variable domain, in which reference TRBV2 and TRBJ1-2 provide the parts outside the CDR3, is EPEVTQTPSHQVTQMGQEVILRCVPISNHLYFYWYRQILGQKVEFLVSFYNNEISEKSEIFDDQFSVERPDGSNFTLKIRSTKLEDSAMYFCASSSPGQGGYGYTFGSGTRLTVV.

This chain joins TRBV18 and TRBJ2-1, with D tentatively TRBD2 (7 bases). From germline, CDR1 is KGHSH and CDR2 LQKENI. CDR3 length: 18 residues. V lost 4 bases to trimming and J lost 1 base, with 20 bases between them. The CDR3 loop reads CASSRGLADIWSYNEQFF. The DNA for the CDR3 is TGTGCCAGCTCACGGGGGCTAGCGGACATTTGGTCCTACAATGAGCAGTTCTTC.

The gene calls are TRBV6-1 and TRBJ2-5; no clear D gene. V was trimmed by 3 bases and J by 5 bases, leaving 7 bases between them. This CDR3 has 12 amino acids. Germline V lookup: CDR1 MNHNS, CDR2 SASEGT. CDR3 protein: CASSDRQETQYF. The CDR3 DNA is TGTGCCAGCAGTGACAGGCAGGAGACCCAGTACTTC.

The gene calls are TRBV5-1 and TRBJ1-1, with D hard to call. The germline gives CDR1 SGHRS, CDR2 YFSETQ. V was cut by 7 bases and J by 3 bases, with 7 bases left in between. This CDR3 spans 11 amino acids. CDR3 in amino acids: CASLGDTEAFF. CDR3 in DNA: TGCGCCAGCCTCGGGGACACTGAAGCTTTCTTT.

This clone has only one observation. The chain is built from TRBV19 and TRBJ1-1; D may be TRBD1 (5 bases). This CDR3 spans 14 amino acids. V was shortened by 3 bases and J by 1 base, with 9 bases between the two germline ends. Germline V lookup: CDR1 LNHDA, CDR2 SQIVND (reference sequence). Here the CDR3 reads CASSIQTENTEAFF. The CDR3 DNA is TGTGCCAGTAGTATTCAGACAGAGAACACTGAAGCTTTCTTT. Variable domain in full (rest from reference TRBV19 and TRBJ1-1): DGGITQSPKYLFRKEGQNVTLSCEQNLNHDAMYWYRQDPGQGLRLIYYSQIVNDFQKGDIAEGYSVSREKKESFPLTVTSAQKNPTAFYLCASSIQTENTEAFFGQGTRLTVV.

The CDR3 region has the DNA TGTGCCAGCAGTTACTCCGGGACAGGCTACGAGCAGTACTTC. This encodes CASSYSGTGYEQYF. This chain joins TRBV6-2 or TRBV6-3 and TRBJ2-7; 8 nucleotides line up with TRBD1. CDR1 MNHEY and CDR2 SVGEGT come from the germline V gene. The CDR3 totals 14 residues. V lost 0 bases and J lost 3; bases outside the gene matches: 1.

The V gene is TRBV5-1, the J gene TRBJ2-1; possibly TRBD1 for D (5 bases). CDR1 and CDR2 (germline): SGHRS, YFSETQ. V was cut by 4 bases and J by 7 bases, with 15 bases left in between. The CDR3 runs 14 residues. The CDR3 region is CASSPGSLGNEQFF. The CDR3 nucleotides read TGCGCCAGCAGCCCAGGGTCTTTGGGGAATGAGCAGTTCTTC. The full variable domain, completed using reference TRBV5-1 and TRBJ2-1, is KAGVTQTPRYLIKTRGQQVTLSCSPISGHRSVSWYQQTPGQGLQFLFEYFSETQRNKGNFPGRFSGRQFSNSRSEMNVSTLELGDSALYLCASSPGSLGNEQFFGPGTRLTVL.

The chain couples TRBV4-1 to TRBJ2-1; TRBD1 aligns across 7 bases. From germline, CDR1 is MGHRA and CDR2 YSYEKL. Trimming at V came to 1 base and at J to 7 bases, leaving 7 bases not matched to a gene. This CDR3 is 15 amino acids long. The CDR3 reads CASSQGGQRGNEQFF. The CDR3 DNA is TGCGCCAGCAGCCAAGGGGGACAGCGAGGGAATGAGCAGTTCTTC.

The chain joins TRBV4-1 to TRBJ1-4, with 8 bases aligning to TRBD1. V trimming: 0 bases; J trimming: 5 bases; junction bases outside the gene matches: 11. Germline V gene sequence: CDR1 MGHRA, CDR2 YSYEKL. The CDR3 has 18 residues. The CDR3 reads CASSQDRRQGMRNEKLFF. The CDR3 bases are TGCGCCAGCAGCCAAGATCGGAGACAGGGGATGCGAAATGAAAAACTGTTTTTT.

This clone was picked up one time. In nucleotides, the CDR3 is TGCGCCAGCAGCTTGGGGGGGCTTTACAATGAGCAGTTCTTC. It encodes CASSLGGLYNEQFF. This rearrangement joins TRBV5-1 to TRBJ2-1; perhaps TRBD1 as D (6 bases). Trimming stripped 0 bases from V and 4 bases from J, with 8 bases between. Germline CDR1 SGHRS, CDR2 YFSETQ. The length of the CDR3 is 14 residues.

The rearrangement links TRBV27 to TRBJ2-5; TRBD1 matches 7 bases. Losses at the gene ends were 3 bases for V and 5 bases for J; bases not matched to a gene: 6. Per germline, CDR1 MNHEY and CDR2 SMNVEV (reference sequence). The CDR3 is 14 amino acids. In DNA, the CDR3 is TGTGCCAGCAGTTTTAGGACAGGAGAGGAGACCCAGTACTTC. This encodes CASSFRTGEETQYF.

This chain connects TRBV6-5 to TRBJ1-2; 9 bases are a match to TRBD1. J was trimmed by 4 bases and V by 6 bases; bases with no gene match: 3. Per the germline V gene, CDR1 is MNHEY and CDR2 is SVGAGI. The CDR3 runs 13 residues. The chain's CDR3 is CASRGQGFYGYTF. The CDR3 DNA reads as TGTGCCAGCAGAGGACAGGGGTTCTATGGCTACACCTTC.

The chain links TRBV6-2 or TRBV6-3 to TRBJ2-7; 9 bases match TRBD1. CDR1 is MNHEY and CDR2 is SVGEGT in the germline V gene. V lost 5 bases to trimming and J lost 6 bases; unmatched junction nucleotides: 8. CDR3 length equals 14 residues. CDR3 in DNA: TGTGCCAGCAGTCGCAGGACAGGGGAAGGCGAGCAGTACTTC. It codes for CASSRRTGEGEQYF.

The chain combines TRBV29-1 with TRBJ2-2; tentatively, D is TRBD1 (6 bases). CDR1 and CDR2 (germline): SQVTM, ANQGSEA. The length of the CDR3 is 12 residues. V was cut by 2 bases and J by 6 bases, with 7 bases left in between. The chain's CDR3 is CSVETGSGELFF. The CDR3 region has the DNA TGCAGCGTTGAAACAGGGTCCGGGGAGCTGTTTTTT.

V gene TRBV23-1 combines with J gene TRBJ1-5; D ambiguous. TRBV23-1 counts as an open reading frame of uncertain function. The CDR3 is 17 residues long. With 0 bases removed from V and 4 bases from J, the gap between germline ends came to 16 bases. The CDR3 DNA reads as TGCGCCAGCAGTCAATCTTGGCCCAAGACGGGAAATCAGCCCCAGCATTTT. Its protein is CASSQSWPKTGNQPQHF.

In its sample, this clone was seen once. The chain is built from TRBV4-2 and TRBJ1-6; TRBD1 aligns across 8 bases. Germline loops: CDR1 LGHNA, CDR2 YNFKEQ. V shed 2 bases and J 7 bases; nucleotides not matched to a gene: 7. CDR3 size: 16 residues. Written as DNA, the CDR3 is TGTGCCAGCAGCCAATTCTCCGGGACAGGCAATTCACCCCTCCACTTT. Protein: CASSQFSGTGNSPLHF.

A few counts support this clone. The chain couples TRBV6-2 or TRBV6-3 to TRBJ1-2, with D possibly being TRBD1 (6 bases). Trimming took 6 bases from V and 7 from J, leaving 15 bases between them. This CDR3 is 13 amino acids long. CDR1 MNHEY and CDR2 SVGEGT come from the germline V gene. CDR3 sequence (DNA): TGTGCCAGCAGCGAGAGAGGGGGTTTTGGCTACACCTTC. Protein sequence: CASSERGGFGYTF.

The rearrangement joins TRBV6-2 or TRBV6-3 to TRBJ1-3; D unclear. CDR3 length: 15 amino acids. Trimming left V 4 bases short and J 0 bases short, with 10 bases between. Germline V gene sequence: CDR1 MNHEY, CDR2 SVGEGT. DNA for the CDR3: TGTGCCAGCAGTTCCAGACTGGACTCTGGAAACACCATATATTTT. Residues: CASSSRLDSGNTIYF.